The next 25 T cell receptor beta chains were all read from a single sample in a study of early T cells in non-severe SARS-CoV-2 infection. MiXCR was run by TCRdb on the 5' RACE reads, yielding one entry per CDR3 protein. The sample consists of under 85,000 distinct CDR3 sequences, approximately 5% of them appearing once. The sample was whole blood, taken at baseline. The origin of the receptors is an adult who was a healthcare worker with PCR-confirmed SARS-CoV-2 infection or an uninfected control (not recorded which).

The J gene is TRBJ2-5, the V gene TRBV7-3, with D perhaps matching TRBD2 (7 bases). This CDR3 spans 15 amino acids. CDR1 SGHTA and CDR2 FQGTGA come from the germline V gene. V was shortened by 5 bases and J by 7 bases, with 20 bases between the two germline ends. CDR3 sequence reads: CASSPSGGLAGTQYF. The CDR3 nucleotides read TGTGCCAGCAGCCCCTCGGGGGGCTTGGCGGGGACCCAGTACTTC.

This clonotype was seen ten or more times. The rearrangement uses TRBV19 and TRBJ2-3, with 8 bases that match TRBD1. The length of the CDR3 is 15 residues. V dropped 3 bases and J dropped 2; count of bases not matched to a gene: 4. CDR1 and CDR2 (germline): LNHDA, SQIVND (reference sequence). Written as DNA, the CDR3 is TGTGCCAGTAGTATGTCAGGGGGCCTCACAGATACGCAGTATTTT. Amino acids: CASSMSGGLTDTQYF.

This clonotype was seen a few times. V is TRBV12-3 or TRBV12-4 and J is TRBJ1-5, with TRBD1 matching 8 bases. Trimming took 5 bases from V and 7 from J; bases not matched to a gene: 7. This CDR3 comprises 14 residues. CDR3 bases: TGTGCCAGCAGTCATACAGGGGGGTCCCAGCCCCAGCATTTT. It yields the protein CASSHTGGSQPQHF.

This clonotype appeared many times. The chain combines TRBV13 with TRBJ2-1; 11 bases agree with TRBD2. CDR3 size: 15 residues. The ends lost 5 bases at V and 6 bases at J; junction bases unmatched: 6. The germline V gene encodes CDR1 PRHDT and CDR2 FYEKMQ (reference sequence). The CDR3 DNA follows: TGTGCCAGCAGCACCCGGACTAGCGGGCGCAATGAGCAGTTCTTC. Its translation: CASSTRTSGRNEQFF. Using reference TRBV13 and TRBJ2-1 for the parts outside the CDR3, the full variable domain is AAGVIQSPRHLIKEKRETATLKCYPIPRHDTVYWYQQGPGQDPQFLISFYEKMQSDKGSIPDRFSAQQFSDYHSELNMSSLELGDSALYFCASSTRTSGRNEQFFGPGTRLTVL.

J is TRBJ2-7 and V is TRBV27, with a weak D call TRBD1 (5 bases). There are 13 residues in the CDR3. Germline V gene data show CDR1 as MNHEY and CDR2 as SMNVEV (reference sequence). Deletions cut 2 bases from V and 4 bases from J, with 9 bases between. The CDR3 is CASSLQGGYEQYF. The CDR3 nucleotides are TGTGCCAGCAGTTTACAGGGTGGGTACGAGCAGTACTTC.

In this sample, this clonotype turned up many times. The rearrangement joins TRBV11-2 to TRBJ1-1; D is unclear. Germline lookup yields CDR1 SGHAT and CDR2 FQNNGV. The CDR3 has 15 residues. Trimming stripped 1 base from V and 1 base from J, with 10 bases between. The CDR3 loop is CASSLGPVPNTEAFF. DNA of the CDR3: TGTGCCAGCAGCTTAGGCCCAGTACCGAACACTGAAGCTTTCTTT.

This clonotype was counted ten times or more. CDR3 nucleotides: TGTGCCAGCAGTTACTCATTTGCGACGACCGGGGAGCTGTTTTTT. Amino acids: CASSYSFATTGELFF. This sequence joins TRBV6-5 and TRBJ2-2; D call uncertain. The CDR3 spans 15 residues. CDR1 and CDR2 from the germline V gene are MNHEY and SVGAGI. V gave up 0 bases and J gave up 5 bases, with 10 bases separating them.

V is TRBV5-1 and J is TRBJ1-1, with D uncertain. The CDR3 covers 13 residues. The germline gives CDR1 SGHRS, CDR2 YFSETQ. Trimming stripped 3 bases from V and 4 bases from J, with 10 bases between. Here the CDR3 reads CASSSLRPTEAFF. In DNA, the CDR3 is TGCGCCAGCAGCTCCTTAAGACCCACTGAAGCTTTCTTT.

This clonotype was detected many times. The chain links TRBV5-4 to TRBJ2-7, with D perhaps matching TRBD1 or TRBD2 (6 bases each). Trimming removed 0 bases from V and 1 base from J, with 11 bases in between. The CDR3 runs to 15 residues. Germline V CDR1 and CDR2: SGHNT, YYREEE (reference sequence). CDR3 residues: CASSLGGAPSYEQYF. CDR3 coding DNA: TGTGCCAGCAGCTTGGGGGGGGCCCCTTCCTACGAGCAGTACTTC.

In its sample, this clonotype was seen many times. The chain links TRBV6-1 to TRBJ1-2; unclear D gene. CDR1 is MNHNS and CDR2 is SASEGT in the germline V gene. V was clipped by 2 bases and J by 5 bases, with 9 bases between them. The length of the CDR3 is 13 residues. The CDR3 loop reads CASSEPWSYGYTF. The CDR3 DNA is TGTGCCAGCAGTGAACCGTGGAGTTATGGCTACACCTTC.

This chain joins TRBV11-2 and TRBJ2-5; TRBD1 is a possible D gene (5 bases). The CDR3 consists of 16 residues. Germline lookup yields CDR1 SGHAT and CDR2 FQNNGV. The V end was cut by 8 bases, the J end by 7 bases, with 26 bases between. In DNA, the CDR3 is TGTGCCAGCGGATTCTCAGCCGGGCAGGGAAGGGGGACCCAGTACTTC. It is translated as CASGFSAGQGRGTQYF.

This clonotype was observed at least ten times. The conserved phenylalanine or tryptophan normally closing the CDR3 is absent here, so this likely arose from a read error. The chain links TRBV30 to TRBJ2-5; 13 bases are shared with TRBD2. The CDR3 extends over 17 amino acids. V lost 8 bases to trimming and J lost 5 bases; unmatched junction nucleotides: 17. CDR1 is GTSNPN and CDR2 is SVGIG in the germline V gene (reference sequence). As DNA, the CDR3 is TGTGCCGAAAAGTTTCTAGGACTAGCGGGAGCCGGTGAGACCCAGTACCTC. It is translated as CAEKFLGLAGAGETQYL.

This clonotype has a count of ten or more. CDR3 region: CSAKPQGTGYNEQFF. The CDR3 bases are TGCAGTGCCAAGCCACAGGGGACGGGCTACAATGAGCAGTTCTTC. The rearrangement links TRBV20-1 to TRBJ2-1, with 7 nucleotides matching TRBD1. Germline values: CDR1 DFQATT, CDR2 SNEGSKA (reference sequence). The CDR3 is 15 amino acids. V shed 6 bases and J 3 bases; nucleotides not matched to a gene: 11.

The J gene is TRBJ2-5, the V gene TRBV12-3 or TRBV12-4, with TRBD1 identical over 7 bases. The J segment lost 0 bases and the V segment lost 5 bases, leaving 0 bases of the junction unmatched. CDR3 length: 13 residues. The CDR3: CASSGQDQETQYF. CDR3 DNA sequence: TGTGCCAGCAGTGGACAGGACCAAGAGACCCAGTACTTC.

This clonotype was seen a handful of times. The chain links TRBV29-1 to TRBJ1-6, with 10 bases lining up with TRBD1. Germline V gene data show CDR1 as SQVTM and CDR2 as ANQGSEA. V was pared by 4 bases and J by 0 bases, with 15 bases of the junction left unmatched. The CDR3 is 20 amino acids. The CDR3 nucleotides are TGCAGCGTTGTTGTAGTGGGGACAGGGGACAACAGCTCCTATAATTCACCCCTCCACTTT. Translation: CSVVVVGTGDNSSYNSPLHF.

Many counts were recorded for this clonotype. The rearrangement uses TRBV7-9 and TRBJ1-4; tentatively, D is TRBD1 (5 bases). This CDR3 has 15 residues. V was clipped by 4 bases and J by 1 base, with 10 bases between them. Germline CDR1 is SEHNR and CDR2 is FQNEAQ (reference sequence). The CDR3 loop reads CASSSRGLTNEKLFF. In nucleotides, the CDR3 is TGTGCCAGCAGCTCTAGGGGTTTAACTAATGAAAAACTGTTTTTT.

This clonotype occurred many times. The rearrangement joins TRBV24-1 to TRBJ2-2, with unresolved D. This CDR3 is 16 amino acids long. V lost 3 bases to trimming and J lost 2 bases, with 12 bases between them. Per the germline V gene, CDR1 is KGHDR and CDR2 is SFDVKD. The CDR3 loop is CATSDNSNRNTGELFF. The CDR3 coding sequence is TGTGCCACCAGTGATAACAGCAATCGAAACACCGGGGAGCTGTTTTTT.

This clonotype has at least ten counts. The rearrangement uses TRBV20-1 and TRBJ2-3; TRBD2 matches at 9 bases. The CDR3 length is 14 residues. CDR1 and CDR2 from the germline V gene are DFQATT and SNEGSKA (reference sequence). V lost 2 bases, J lost 4 bases, and 4 bases stayed unmatched. CDR3 DNA sequence: TGCAGTGCTAGACGGCGGGAGGGTTCAGATACGCAGTATTTT. Translation gives CSARRREGSDTQYF.

There are many counts of this clonotype. V usage is TRBV27 and J usage is TRBJ1-4; D is unclear. Per germline, CDR1 MNHEY and CDR2 SMNVEV (reference sequence). The CDR3 has 14 amino acids. Trimming shortened V by 7 bases and J by 4 bases, and 13 bases separated the two germline ends. This CDR3 is CASTKIGFNEKLFF. As DNA, the CDR3 is TGTGCCAGCACGAAGATAGGCTTTAATGAAAAACTGTTTTTT.

The rearrangement links TRBV7-9 to TRBJ2-7; perhaps D is TRBD1 or TRBD2 (5 bases each). Germline CDR1 SEHNR, CDR2 FQNEAQ (reference sequence). The V gene lost 5 bases and the J gene lost 3 bases, with 8 bases spanning the gap. The CDR3 is made up of 12 amino acids. The CDR3 region is CASSEGSYEQYF. In nucleotides, the CDR3 is TGTGCCAGCAGCGAGGGGAGCTACGAGCAGTACTTC.

This clonotype was seen a handful of times. The chain has TRBV2 and TRBJ2-1, with 10 nucleotides matching TRBD2. V was pared by 4 bases and J by 4 bases, with 4 bases of the junction left unmatched. The CDR3 extends over 15 amino acids. The germline V gene encodes CDR1 SNHLY and CDR2 FYNNEI. CDR3 coding DNA: TGTGCCAGCAGTGCCGGACTAGCGGTTTACAATGAGCAGTTCTTC. Its translation: CASSAGLAVYNEQFF.

This clonotype was seen ten or more times. The chain couples TRBV27 to TRBJ2-7; no reliable D call. Between the trimmed V and J ends, which lost 0 bases and 5 bases, there was a span of 11 bases. Germline V lookup: CDR1 MNHEY, CDR2 SMNVEV (reference sequence). CDR3 length: 14 amino acids. The CDR3 loop reads CASSLSSRGDEQYF. Here the CDR3 DNA reads TGTGCCAGCAGTTTATCGTCGAGAGGAGACGAGCAGTACTTC.

This clonotype has a handful of counts. The chain is built from TRBV6-5 and TRBJ2-3; D ambiguous. This CDR3 has 12 amino acids. The germline gives CDR1 MNHEY, CDR2 SVGAGI. The V gene lost 6 bases and the J gene lost 4 bases, with 8 bases spanning the gap. The CDR3 spells CASSSTSDTQYF. CDR3 in DNA: TGTGCCAGCAGCTCGACATCAGATACGCAGTATTTT.

The chain recombines TRBV19 with TRBJ2-6; weak D call: TRBD2 (6 bases). The germline gives CDR1 LNHDA, CDR2 SQIVND (reference sequence). CDR3 size: 17 residues. Trimming stripped 5 bases from V and 0 bases from J, with 14 bases between. CDR3 DNA sequence: TGTGCCAGTAGTTTGGGAAGGGAGGCCTCTGGGGCCAACGTCCTGACTTTC. Its protein product is CASSLGREASGANVLTF.

This clonotype was observed many times. V and J are TRBV20-1 and TRBJ2-2; either TRBD1 or TRBD2 may fit D (5 bases each). V lost 3 bases, J lost 4 bases, and 15 bases lay in between. Germline CDR1 is DFQATT and CDR2 is SNEGSKA (reference sequence). This CDR3 has 15 residues. The CDR3 DNA sequence: TGCAGTGCTAGTCGTAAGGGGCTAGCCACCGGGGAGCTGTTTTTT. Protein sequence: CSASRKGLATGELFF.